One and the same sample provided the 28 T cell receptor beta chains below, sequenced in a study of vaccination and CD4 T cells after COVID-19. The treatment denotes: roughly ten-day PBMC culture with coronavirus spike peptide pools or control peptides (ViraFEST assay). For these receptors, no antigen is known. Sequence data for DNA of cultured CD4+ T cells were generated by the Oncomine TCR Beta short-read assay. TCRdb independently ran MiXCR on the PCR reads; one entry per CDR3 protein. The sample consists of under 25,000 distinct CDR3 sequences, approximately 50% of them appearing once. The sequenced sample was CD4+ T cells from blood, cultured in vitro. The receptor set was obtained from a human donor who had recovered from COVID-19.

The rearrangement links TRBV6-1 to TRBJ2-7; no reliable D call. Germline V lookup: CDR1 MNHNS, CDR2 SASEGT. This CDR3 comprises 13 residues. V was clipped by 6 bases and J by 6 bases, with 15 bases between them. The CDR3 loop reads CASRVEAGAEQYF. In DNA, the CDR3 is TGTGCCAGCAGAGTCGAGGCCGGAGCCGAGCAGTACTTC.

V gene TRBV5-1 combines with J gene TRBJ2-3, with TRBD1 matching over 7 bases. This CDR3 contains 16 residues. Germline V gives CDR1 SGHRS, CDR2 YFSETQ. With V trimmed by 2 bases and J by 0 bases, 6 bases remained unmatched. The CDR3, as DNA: TGCGCCAGCAGCTTAGGCCACAGGGGAAGCACAGATACGCAGTATTTT. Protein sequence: CASSLGHRGSTDTQYF.

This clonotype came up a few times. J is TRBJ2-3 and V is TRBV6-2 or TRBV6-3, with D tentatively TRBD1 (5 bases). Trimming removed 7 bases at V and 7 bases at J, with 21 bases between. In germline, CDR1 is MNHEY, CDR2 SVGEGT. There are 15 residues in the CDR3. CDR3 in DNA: TGTGCCAGCAAAAACTCCGGCAGGGAAGGGAATACGCAGTATTTT. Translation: CASKNSGREGNTQYF.

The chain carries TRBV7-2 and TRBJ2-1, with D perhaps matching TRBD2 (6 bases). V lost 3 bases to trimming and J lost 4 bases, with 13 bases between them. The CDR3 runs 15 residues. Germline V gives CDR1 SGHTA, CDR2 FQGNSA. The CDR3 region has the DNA TGTGCCAGCAGCTTTGGGGCGCGGGATTACAATGAGCAGTTCTTC. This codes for CASSFGARDYNEQFF.

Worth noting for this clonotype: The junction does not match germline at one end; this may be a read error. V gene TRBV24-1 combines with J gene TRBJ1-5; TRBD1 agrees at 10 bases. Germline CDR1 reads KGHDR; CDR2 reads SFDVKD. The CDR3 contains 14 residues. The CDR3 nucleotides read TGTGCCACCAGTGGGACAGGGGGTTATCAGCCCCGGCATTTT. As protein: CATSGTGGYQPRHF.

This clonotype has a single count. CDR3 residues: CSARAHLPNEQFF. Written as DNA, the CDR3 is TGCAGTGCTAGGGCCCACCTCCCCAATGAGCAGTTCTTC. V is TRBV20-1 and J is TRBJ2-1, with D unclear. The V end lost 3 bases, the J end lost 6 bases, and 12 bases lay between the germline ends. CDR1 is DFQATT and CDR2 is SNEGSKA in the germline V gene (reference sequence). This CDR3 is built from 13 residues.

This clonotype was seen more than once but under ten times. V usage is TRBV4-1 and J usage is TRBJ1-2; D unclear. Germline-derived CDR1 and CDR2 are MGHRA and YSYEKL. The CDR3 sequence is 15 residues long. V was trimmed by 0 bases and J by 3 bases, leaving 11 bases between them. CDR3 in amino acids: CASSQDTAPYYGYTF. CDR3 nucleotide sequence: TGCGCCAGCAGCCAAGATACAGCCCCTTACTATGGCTACACCTTC.

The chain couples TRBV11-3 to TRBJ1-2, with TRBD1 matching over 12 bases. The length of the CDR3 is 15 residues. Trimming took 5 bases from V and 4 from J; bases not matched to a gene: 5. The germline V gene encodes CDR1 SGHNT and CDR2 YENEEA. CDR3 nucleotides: TGTGCCAGCAGCCACGGGACAGGGGGCGTCTATGGCTACACCTTC. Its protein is CASSHGTGGVYGYTF.

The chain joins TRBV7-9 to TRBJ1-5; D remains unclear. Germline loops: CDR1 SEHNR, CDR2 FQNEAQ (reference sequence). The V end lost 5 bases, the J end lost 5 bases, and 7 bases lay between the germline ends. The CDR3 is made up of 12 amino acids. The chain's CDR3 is CASSRPDQPQHF. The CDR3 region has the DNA TGTGCCAGCAGCAGACCCGATCAGCCCCAGCATTTT.

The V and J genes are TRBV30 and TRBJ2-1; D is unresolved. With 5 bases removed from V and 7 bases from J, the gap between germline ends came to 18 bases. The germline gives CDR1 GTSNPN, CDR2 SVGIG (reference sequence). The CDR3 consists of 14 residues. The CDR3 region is CAWGLPYTKNEQFF. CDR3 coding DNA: TGTGCCTGGGGCCTACCCTACACCAAAAATGAGCAGTTCTTC.

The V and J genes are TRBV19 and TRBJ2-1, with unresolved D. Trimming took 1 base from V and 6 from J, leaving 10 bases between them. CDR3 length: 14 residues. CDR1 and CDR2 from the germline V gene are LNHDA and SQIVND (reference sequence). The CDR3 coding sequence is TGTGCCAGTAGTATAGCTCTAGTATCCAATGAGCAGTTCTTC. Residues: CASSIALVSNEQFF.

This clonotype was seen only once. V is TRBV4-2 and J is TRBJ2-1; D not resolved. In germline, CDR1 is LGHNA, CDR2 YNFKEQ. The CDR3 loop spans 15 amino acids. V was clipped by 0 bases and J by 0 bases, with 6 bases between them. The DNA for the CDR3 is TGTGCCAGCAGCCAAGAGGTCGCCTCCTACAATGAGCAGTTCTTC. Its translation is CASSQEVASYNEQFF.

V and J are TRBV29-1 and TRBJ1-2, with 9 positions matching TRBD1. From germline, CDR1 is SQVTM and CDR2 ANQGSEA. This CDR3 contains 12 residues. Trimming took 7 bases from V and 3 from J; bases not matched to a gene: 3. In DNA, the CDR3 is TGCAGCGCCGACAGGGGGGACTATGGCTACACCTTC. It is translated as CSADRGDYGYTF.

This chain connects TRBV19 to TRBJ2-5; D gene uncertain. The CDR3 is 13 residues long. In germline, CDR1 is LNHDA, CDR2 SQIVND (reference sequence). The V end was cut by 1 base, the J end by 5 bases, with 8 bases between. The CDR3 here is CASSIVNAETQYF. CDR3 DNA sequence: TGTGCCAGTAGTATAGTGAACGCGGAGACCCAGTACTTC.

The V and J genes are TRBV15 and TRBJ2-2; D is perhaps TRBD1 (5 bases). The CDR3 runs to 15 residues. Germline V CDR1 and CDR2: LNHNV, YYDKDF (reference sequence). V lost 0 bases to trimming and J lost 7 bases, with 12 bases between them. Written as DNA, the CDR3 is TGTGCCACCAGCAGAGATTTGAAGCAGGGCGGGGAGCTGTTTTTT. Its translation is CATSRDLKQGGELFF.

Here the CDR3 DNA reads TGTGCCATCACCAGACAGGGCGATAACTATGGCTACACCTTC. Translation gives CAITRQGDNYGYTF. The genes are TRBV10-3 and TRBJ1-2; 7 positions agree with TRBD1. The CDR3 is made up of 14 amino acids. Germline V gene sequence: CDR1 ENHRY, CDR2 SYGVKD. V shed 7 bases, J shed 1 base, and the junction held 6 bases outside the gene matches.

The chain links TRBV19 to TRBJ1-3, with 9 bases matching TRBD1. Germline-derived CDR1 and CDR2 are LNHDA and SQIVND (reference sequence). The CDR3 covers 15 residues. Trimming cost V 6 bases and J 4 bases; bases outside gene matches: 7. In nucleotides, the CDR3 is TGTGCCAGTAGACCACAGGGGGCGGCAGGAAACACCATATATTTT. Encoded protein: CASRPQGAAGNTIYF.

For the CDR3, the DNA is TGTGCCAGCAGTGAAATTAATAGGGGTCACAAAGATACGCAGTATTTT. This encodes CASSEINRGHKDTQYF. This rearrangement joins TRBV2 to TRBJ2-3; D is perhaps TRBD1 (5 bases). With 2 bases removed from V and 5 bases from J, the gap between germline ends came to 17 bases. CDR1 and CDR2 (germline): SNHLY, FYNNEI. The CDR3 contains 16 residues.

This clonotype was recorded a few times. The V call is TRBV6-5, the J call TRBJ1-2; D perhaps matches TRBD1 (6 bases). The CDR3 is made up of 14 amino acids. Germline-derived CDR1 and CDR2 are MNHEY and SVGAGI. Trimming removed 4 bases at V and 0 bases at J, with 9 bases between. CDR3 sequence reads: CASSFGDTNYGYTF. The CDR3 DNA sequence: TGTGCCAGCAGTTTCGGGGACACTAACTATGGCTACACCTTC.

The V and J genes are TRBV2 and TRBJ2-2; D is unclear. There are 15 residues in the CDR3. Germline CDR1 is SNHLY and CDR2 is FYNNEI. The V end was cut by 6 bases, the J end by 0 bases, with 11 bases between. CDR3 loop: CASSRRVANTGELFF. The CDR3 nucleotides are TGTGCCAGCAGCCGACGCGTCGCGAACACCGGGGAGCTGTTTTTT.

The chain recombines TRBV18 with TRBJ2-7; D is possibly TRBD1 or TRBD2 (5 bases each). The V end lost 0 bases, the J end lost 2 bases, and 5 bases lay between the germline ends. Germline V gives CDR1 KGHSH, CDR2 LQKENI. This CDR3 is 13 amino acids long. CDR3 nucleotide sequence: TGTGCCAGCTCACCACCGGGGGCCTACGAGCAGTACTTC. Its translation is CASSPPGAYEQYF.

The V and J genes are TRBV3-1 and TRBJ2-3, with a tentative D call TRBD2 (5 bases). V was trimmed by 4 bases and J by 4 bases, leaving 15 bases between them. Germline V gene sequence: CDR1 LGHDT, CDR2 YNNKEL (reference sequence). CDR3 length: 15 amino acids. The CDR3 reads CASSLSGPGADTQYF. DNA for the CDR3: TGTGCCAGCAGCCTCAGCGGCCCCGGGGCAGATACGCAGTATTTT.

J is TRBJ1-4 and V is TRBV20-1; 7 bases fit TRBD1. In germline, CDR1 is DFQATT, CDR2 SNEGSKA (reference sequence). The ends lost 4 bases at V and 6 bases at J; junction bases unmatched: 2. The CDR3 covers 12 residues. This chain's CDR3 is CSATGGYEKLFF. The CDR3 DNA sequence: TGCAGTGCTACAGGGGGATATGAAAAACTGTTTTTT.

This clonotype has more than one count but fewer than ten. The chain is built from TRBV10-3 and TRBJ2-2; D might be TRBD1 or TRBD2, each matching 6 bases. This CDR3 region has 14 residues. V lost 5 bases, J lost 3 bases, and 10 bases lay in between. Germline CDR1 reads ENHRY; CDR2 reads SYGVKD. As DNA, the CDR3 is TGTGCCATCAGTTCGGAGGGGGACACCGGGGAGCTGTTTTTT. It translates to CAISSEGDTGELFF.

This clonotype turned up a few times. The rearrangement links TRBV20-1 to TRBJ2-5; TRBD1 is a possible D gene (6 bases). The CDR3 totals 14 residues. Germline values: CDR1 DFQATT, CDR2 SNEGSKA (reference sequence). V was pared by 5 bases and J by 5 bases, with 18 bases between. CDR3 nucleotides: TGCAGTGCTCGACCTATGGGACACGGTGAGACCCAGTACTTC. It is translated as CSARPMGHGETQYF.

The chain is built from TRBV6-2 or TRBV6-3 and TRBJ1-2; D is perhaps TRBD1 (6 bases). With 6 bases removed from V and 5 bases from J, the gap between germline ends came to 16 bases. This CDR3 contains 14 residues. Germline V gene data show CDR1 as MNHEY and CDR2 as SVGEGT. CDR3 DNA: TGTGCCAGCAGCCCGAACAGGGAAGGGTATGGCTACACCTTC. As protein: CASSPNREGYGYTF.

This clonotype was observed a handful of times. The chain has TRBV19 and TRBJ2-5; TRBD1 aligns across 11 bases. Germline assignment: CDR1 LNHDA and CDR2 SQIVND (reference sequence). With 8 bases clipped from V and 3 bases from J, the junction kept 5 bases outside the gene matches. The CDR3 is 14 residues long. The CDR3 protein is CASGRGQGEETQYF. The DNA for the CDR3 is TGTGCCAGTGGAAGGGGACAGGGGGAAGAGACCCAGTACTTC.

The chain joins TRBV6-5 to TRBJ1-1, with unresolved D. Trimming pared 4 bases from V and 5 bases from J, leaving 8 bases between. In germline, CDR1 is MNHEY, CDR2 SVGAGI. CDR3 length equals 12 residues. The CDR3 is CASSWGGTEAFF. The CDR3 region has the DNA TGTGCCAGCAGTTGGGGAGGGACTGAAGCTTTCTTT.